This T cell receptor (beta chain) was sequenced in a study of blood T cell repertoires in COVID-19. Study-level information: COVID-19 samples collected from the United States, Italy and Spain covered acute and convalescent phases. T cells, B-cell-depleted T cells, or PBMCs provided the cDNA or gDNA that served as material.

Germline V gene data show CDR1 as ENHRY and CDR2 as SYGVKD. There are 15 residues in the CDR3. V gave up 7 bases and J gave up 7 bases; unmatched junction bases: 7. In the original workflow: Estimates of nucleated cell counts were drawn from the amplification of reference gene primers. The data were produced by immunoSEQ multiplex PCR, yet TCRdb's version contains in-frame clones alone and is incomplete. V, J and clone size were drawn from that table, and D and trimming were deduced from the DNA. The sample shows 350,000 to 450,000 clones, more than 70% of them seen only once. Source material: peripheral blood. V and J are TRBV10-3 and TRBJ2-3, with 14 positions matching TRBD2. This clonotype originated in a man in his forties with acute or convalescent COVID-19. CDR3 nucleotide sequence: TGTGCCATCATGCCCGGGACTAGCGGGAGTAATACGCAGTATTTT. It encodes CAIMPGTSGSNTQYF.